These T cell receptor beta chains were read from a single sample in a study of blood T cell repertoires in COVID-19. Data came from immunoSEQ multiplex PCR; TCRdb stores just in-frame clones and leaves some out. The sample has around 170,000 clones; approximately 88% are singletons. The sample taken for sequencing was PBMCs or T cells enriched from blood (not recorded which). The receptors originated from a woman between 18 and 29 years old who had recovered from COVID-19. Both conserved end residues are part of each CDR3. The order of the fields is J gene, V gene, clone size, D gene, CDR3 DNA, CDR3 protein. A D gene is named only where the DNA matches it firmly. The size entry is marked missing in some rows and otherwise reads once, few, many or a size class.

TRBJ2-7,TRBV7-9,-,-,TGTGCCAGCAGCTTAGGGGCTAGCGTTTTCTACGAGCAGTACTTC,CASSLGASVFYEQYF
TRBJ2-7,TRBV11-2,-,TRBD1,TGTGCCAGCAGCCCTGACAGGGGGCGTGTCGAGCAGTACTTC,CASSPDRGRVEQYF
TRBJ2-5,TRBV5-1,-,TRBD1,TGCGCCAGCAGCTTGGCCGGGACAGGGCGAGAGACCCAGTACTTC,CASSLAGTGRETQYF
TRBJ2-3,TRBV4-1,few,-,TGCGCCAGCAGCCAAGGTTGGCGGGACTCGGATACGCAGTATTTT,CASSQGWRDSDTQYF
TRBJ2-2,TRBV7-2,once,TRBD2,TGTGCCAGCAGCTTAGTACTAGCGGGGGGCAGCACCGGGGAGCTGTTTTTT,CASSLVLAGGSTGELFF
TRBJ2-7,TRBV5-1,-,TRBD1,TGCGCCAGCAGCCTCCGGGACAGCACCTACGAGCAGTACTTC,CASSLRDSTYEQYF
TRBJ1-2,TRBV4-2,-,-,TGTGCCAGCAGCCAAGGGCCGGGAGCTAACTATGGCTACACCTTC,CASSQGPGANYGYTF
TRBJ2-2,TRBV7-2,-,TRBD2,TGTGCCAGCAGCCCAAGGGCGGGAGTCACCGGGGAGCTGTTTTTT,CASSPRAGVTGELFF
TRBJ1-3,TRBV9,-,-,TGTGCCAGCAGCCGGAGGACGGGGGGCTCTGGAAACACCATATATTTT,CASSRRTGGSGNTIYF
TRBJ1-2,TRBV24-1,-,-,TGTGCCACCAGTGGGAGCTATGGCTACACCTTC,CATSGSYGYTF
TRBJ1-4,TRBV7-2,-,-,TGTGCCAGCAGCTTTTTGGATGGGAGGGAAAAACTGTTTTTT,CASSFLDGREKLFF
TRBJ1-2,TRBV29-1,-,-,TGCAGCGCTGGGAGGGGCCTAGACTATGGCTACACCTTC,CSAGRGLDYGYTF
TRBJ1-4,TRBV3-1/TRBV3-2,-,-,TGTGCCAGCAGCCAAGATCTAAGGGGCGTTGAAAAACTGTTTTTT,CASSQDLRGVEKLFF
TRBJ1-4,TRBV28,-,TRBD1,TGTGCCAGCAGTCAAACACAGGGGGTTGGAAAACTGTTTTTT,CASSQTQGVGKLFF
TRBJ2-1,TRBV29-1,-,TRBD1,TGCAGCGTTGACCGGGACAGGGAGCTTTTGTTCTTC,CSVDRDRELLFF
TRBJ1-6,TRBV10-1,-,TRBD1,TGCGCCAGCAGTAGAGCGACAGGGTTGACTAATTCACCCCTCCACTTT,CASSRATGLTNSPLHF
TRBJ2-7,TRBV27,-,TRBD2,TGTGCCAGCAGTTCCCTGGCTAGCGGGGGGTATAAGCAGTACTTC,CASSSLASGGYKQYF
TRBJ2-2,TRBV27,-,-,TGTGCCAGCAGTTTGAGCATGAACACCGGGGAGCTGTTTTTT,CASSLSMNTGELFF
TRBJ2-2,TRBV30,-,-,TGTGCCTGGAGCCCAGGGGTGTCCACCGGGGAGCTGTTTTTT,CAWSPGVSTGELFF
TRBJ2-7,TRBV9,-,-,TGTGCCAGCAGCCCCCCTACAGGCAGCTACGAGCAGTACTTC,CASSPPTGSYEQYF
TRBJ1-2,TRBV18,-,-,TGTGCCAGCTCACTTACACGACCCGAGGAAGGCTATGGCTACACCTTC,CASSLTRPEEGYGYTF
TRBJ1-2,TRBV5-1,once,-,TGCGCCAGCAGCTTGTTGCAGGACTATGGCTACACCTTC,CASSLLQDYGYTF
TRBJ1-1,TRBV19,-,TRBD1,TGTGCCAGTAGTGTCGATGCGACAGGGCTTCTAGGAGCTTTCTTT,CASSVDATGLLGAFF
TRBJ2-1,TRBV4-2,-,-,TGTGCCAGCAGCCAAGAAAGGGCGGGGGCGTACAATGAGCAGTTCTTC,CASSQERAGAYNEQFF
TRBJ2-3,TRBV4-1,-,TRBD2,TGCGCCAGCAGCCAAGACTTTTTGACTAGCCGGAGCACAGATACGCAGTATTTT,CASSQDFLTSRSTDTQYF
TRBJ2-7,TRBV7-2,-,-,TGTGCCAGCAGCTATACACCCCGCAACGAGCAGTACTTC,CASSYTPRNEQYF
TRBJ1-1,TRBV2,-,-,TGTGCCAGCAGTGACGGTGTGGGCGCTGAAGCTTTCTTT,CASSDGVGAEAFF
TRBJ1-2,TRBV20-1,-,TRBD1,TGCAGTGCGAGTAAGGGACAGGGAGACTATGGCTACACCTTC,CSASKGQGDYGYTF
TRBJ1-1,TRBV7-9,-,TRBD1,TGTGCCAGCAGCCGGTTGCAGGGGGCGAACACTGAAGCTTTCTTT,CASSRLQGANTEAFF
TRBJ2-7,TRBV3-1/TRBV3-2,once,-,TGTGCCAGCAGCCAACAAGGTGCGGCTGAGCAGTACTTC,CASSQQGAAEQYF
TRBJ2-3,TRBV29-1,once,TRBD2,TGCAGCGCCCCGGTGGCGGGGGTTAGCACAGATACGCAGTATTTT,CSAPVAGVSTDTQYF
TRBJ2-1,TRBV15,-,-,TGTGCCACCAGCGTAGAATCCTGGCGGAACAATGAGCAGTTCTTC,CATSVESWRNNEQFF
TRBJ1-1,TRBV13,-,-,TGTGCCAGCAGCATCGAGGCCAGGGCTGGTACTTACACTGAAGCTTTCTTT,CASSIEARAGTYTEAFF
TRBJ1-4,TRBV27,-,-,TGTGCCAGCTCGCTAGGGGGAGGGGAGGGTGAAAAACTGTTTTTT,CASSLGGGEGEKLFF
TRBJ2-7,TRBV28,-,-,TGTGCCAGCAGTTTACCAGGGGCCGAATACGAGCAGTACTTC,CASSLPGAEYEQYF
TRBJ2-7,TRBV4-1,-,-,TGCGCCAGCAGCCGAACCGCAGGGACTTACGAGCAGTACTTC,CASSRTAGTYEQYF
TRBJ2-1,TRBV3-1/TRBV3-2,-,-,TGTGCCAGCAGCCAAGATGCAGGCTCCTACAATGAGCAGTTCTTC,CASSQDAGSYNEQFF
TRBJ2-3,TRBV9,once,-,TGTGCCAGCAGCTTTACTAGGGATACGCAGTATTTT,CASSFTRDTQYF
TRBJ2-5,TRBV6-2/TRBV6-3,-,-,TGTGCCAGCAGCCCCCAGGGAGGGGGTATTTTCTCCGAGTACTTC,CASSPQGGGIFSEYF
TRBJ2-1,TRBV5-1,few,-,TGCGCCAGCAGCTTGGGTCTCCGAGGAGAGCAGTTCTTC,CASSLGLRGEQFF
TRBJ2-5,TRBV5-1,-,TRBD2,TGCGCCAGCAGCTTGGGCCCTCTTCGGGAGGGCCTGGTGGAGACCCAGTACTTC,CASSLGPLREGLVETQYF
TRBJ2-3,TRBV7-2,-,TRBD2,TGTGCCAGCAGCCAACAGCGGGGACGCCCAGATACGCAGTATTTT,CASSQQRGRPDTQYF
TRBJ1-4,TRBV4-3,once,-,TGCGCCAGCAGCACCCGACAAGATAATGAAAAACTGTTTTTT,CASSTRQDNEKLFF
TRBJ2-4,TRBV4-1,-,-,TGCGCCAGCAGCCAAGAGTGGATCAGGGAGGTGGACATTCAGTACTTC,CASSQEWIREVDIQYF
TRBJ1-1,TRBV5-1,-,-,TGCGCCAGCAGGTCGTCGGGGACTGAAGCTTTCTTT,CASRSSGTEAFF
TRBJ1-6,TRBV5-1,once,TRBD1,TGCGCCAGCAGGGAAACAGGGGGGTATTCACCCCTCCACTTT,CASRETGGYSPLHF
TRBJ1-2,TRBV11-1,-,-,TGTGCCAGCAGCGCAGGGATTAACTATGGCTACACCTTC,CASSAGINYGYTF